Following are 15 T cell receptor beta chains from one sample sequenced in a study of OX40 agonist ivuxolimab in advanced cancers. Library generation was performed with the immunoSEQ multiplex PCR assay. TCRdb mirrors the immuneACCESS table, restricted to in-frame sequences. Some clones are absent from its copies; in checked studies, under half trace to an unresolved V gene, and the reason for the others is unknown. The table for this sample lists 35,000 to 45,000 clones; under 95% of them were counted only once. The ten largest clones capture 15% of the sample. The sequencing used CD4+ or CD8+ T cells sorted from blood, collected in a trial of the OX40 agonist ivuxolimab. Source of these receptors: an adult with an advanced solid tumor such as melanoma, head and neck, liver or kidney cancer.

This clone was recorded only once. The DNA of the CDR3 is TGTGCCAGCTCTTGGGGCACAGATACGCAGTATTTT. It translates to CASSWGTDTQYF. This sequence joins TRBV19 and TRBJ2-3, with unresolved D. This CDR3 contains 12 residues. Per the germline V gene, CDR1 is LNHDA and CDR2 is SQIVND (reference sequence). The ends were cut back, 9 bases at V and 1 base at J, with 8 bases in the middle.

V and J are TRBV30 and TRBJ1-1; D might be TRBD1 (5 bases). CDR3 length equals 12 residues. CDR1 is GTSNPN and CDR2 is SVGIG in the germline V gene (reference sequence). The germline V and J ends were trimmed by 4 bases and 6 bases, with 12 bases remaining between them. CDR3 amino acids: CAWTGKRPEAFF. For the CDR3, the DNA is TGTGCCTGGACAGGGAAAAGGCCTGAAGCTTTCTTT.

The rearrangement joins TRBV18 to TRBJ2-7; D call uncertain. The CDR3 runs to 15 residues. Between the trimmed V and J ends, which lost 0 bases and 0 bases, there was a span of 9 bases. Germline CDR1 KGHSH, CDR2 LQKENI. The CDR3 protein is CASSPPRHPSYEQYF. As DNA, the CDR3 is TGTGCCAGCTCACCACCGAGACACCCCTCCTACGAGCAGTACTTC.

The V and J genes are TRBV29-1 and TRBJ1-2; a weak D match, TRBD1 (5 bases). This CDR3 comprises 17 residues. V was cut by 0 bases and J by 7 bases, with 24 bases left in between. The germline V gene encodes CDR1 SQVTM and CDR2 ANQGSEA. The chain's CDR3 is CSVEDPHRQLSFSGYTF. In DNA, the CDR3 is TGCAGCGTTGAAGATCCTCATCGACAGCTCTCTTTTTCTGGCTACACCTTC.

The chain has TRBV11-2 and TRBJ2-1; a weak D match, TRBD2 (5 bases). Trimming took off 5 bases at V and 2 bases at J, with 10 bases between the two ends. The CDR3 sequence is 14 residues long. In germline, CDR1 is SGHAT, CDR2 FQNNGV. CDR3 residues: CASSQADPYNEQFF. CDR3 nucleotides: TGTGCCAGCAGCCAAGCGGACCCCTACAATGAGCAGTTCTTC.

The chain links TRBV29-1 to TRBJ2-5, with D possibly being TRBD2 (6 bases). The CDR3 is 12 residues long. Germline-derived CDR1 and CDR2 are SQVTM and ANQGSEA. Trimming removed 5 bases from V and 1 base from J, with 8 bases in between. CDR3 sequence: CSVQGLQETQYF. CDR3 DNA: TGCAGCGTTCAGGGACTCCAAGAGACCCAGTACTTC.

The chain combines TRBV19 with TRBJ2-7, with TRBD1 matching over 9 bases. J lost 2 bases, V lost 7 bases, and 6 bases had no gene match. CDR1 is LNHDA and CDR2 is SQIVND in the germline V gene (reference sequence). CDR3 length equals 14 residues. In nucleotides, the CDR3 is TGTGCCAGTAATCAACAGGGGGCGACCTACGAGCAGTACTTC. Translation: CASNQQGATYEQYF.

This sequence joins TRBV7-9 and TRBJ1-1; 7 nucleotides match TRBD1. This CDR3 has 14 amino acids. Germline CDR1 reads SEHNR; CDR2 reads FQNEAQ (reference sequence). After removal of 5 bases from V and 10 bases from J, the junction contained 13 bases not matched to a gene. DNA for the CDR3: TGTGCCAGCAGCCCAATAGGGGCAGGGGGTTTAGCTTTCTTT. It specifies CASSPIGAGGLAFF. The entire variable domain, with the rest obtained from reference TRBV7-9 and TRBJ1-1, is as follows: DTGVSQNPRHKITKRGQNVTFRCDPISEHNRLYWYRQTLGQGPEFLTYFQNEAQLEKSRLLSDRFSAERPKGSFSTLEIQRTEQGDSAMYLCASSPIGAGGLAFFGQGTRLTVV.

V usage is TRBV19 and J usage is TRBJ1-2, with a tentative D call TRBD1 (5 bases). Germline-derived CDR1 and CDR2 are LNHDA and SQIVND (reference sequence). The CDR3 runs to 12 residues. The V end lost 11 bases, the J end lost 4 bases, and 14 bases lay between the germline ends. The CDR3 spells CALGSGGYGYTF. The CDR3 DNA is TGTGCCCTAGGTTCGGGGGGCTATGGCTACACCTTC.

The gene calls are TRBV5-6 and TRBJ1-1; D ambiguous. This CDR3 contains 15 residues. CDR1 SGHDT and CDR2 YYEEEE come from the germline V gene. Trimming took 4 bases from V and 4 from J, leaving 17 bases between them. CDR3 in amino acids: CASSLFLRVRTEAFF. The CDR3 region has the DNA TGTGCCAGCAGCCTATTTTTACGGGTCCGCACTGAAGCTTTCTTT.

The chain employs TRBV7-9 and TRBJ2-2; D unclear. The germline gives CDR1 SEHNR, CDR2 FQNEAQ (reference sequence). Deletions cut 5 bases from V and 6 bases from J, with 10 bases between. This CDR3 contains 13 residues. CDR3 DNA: TGTGCCAGCAGCCCACACTTCGCCGGGGAGCTGTTTTTT. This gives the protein CASSPHFAGELFF.

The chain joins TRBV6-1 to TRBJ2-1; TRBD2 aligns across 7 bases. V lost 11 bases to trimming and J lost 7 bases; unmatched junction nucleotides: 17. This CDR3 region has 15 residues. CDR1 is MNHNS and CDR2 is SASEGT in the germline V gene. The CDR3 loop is CASGLRDYIGNEQFF. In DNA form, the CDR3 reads TGTGCCTCCGGGCTCAGGGACTATATAGGAAATGAGCAGTTCTTC.

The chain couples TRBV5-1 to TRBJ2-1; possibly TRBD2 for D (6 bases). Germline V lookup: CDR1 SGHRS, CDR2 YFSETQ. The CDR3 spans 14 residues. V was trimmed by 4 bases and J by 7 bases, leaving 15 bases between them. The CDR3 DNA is TGCGCCAGCAGCGTGGGGGACTCTGGGAATGAGCAGTTCTTC. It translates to CASSVGDSGNEQFF.

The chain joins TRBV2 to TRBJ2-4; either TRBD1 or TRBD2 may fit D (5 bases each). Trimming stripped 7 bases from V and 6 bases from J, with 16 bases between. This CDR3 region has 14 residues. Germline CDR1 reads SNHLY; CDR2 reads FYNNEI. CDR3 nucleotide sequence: TGTGCCAGCACGGACGGGACCCCATTAAACATTCAGTACTTC. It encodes CASTDGTPLNIQYF.

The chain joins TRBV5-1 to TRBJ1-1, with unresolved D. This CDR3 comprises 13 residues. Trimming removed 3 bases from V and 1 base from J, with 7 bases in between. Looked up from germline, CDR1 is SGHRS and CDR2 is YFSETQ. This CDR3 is CASSSYGNTEAFF. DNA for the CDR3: TGCGCCAGCAGCTCGTACGGGAACACTGAAGCTTTCTTT.